This TCR beta chain was identified in a study of shared clonotypes between healthy human individuals. At the level of the study: A donor's plate count was three for CD4 naive and three for CD4 memory; CD8 naive had two and CD8 memory one.

Deep-level running was used for the assay. Data came from immunoSEQ multiplex PCR; TCRdb stores just in-frame clones and leaves some out. The table shows hundreds of thousands of clones, with under 80% occurring only once. The V and J ends lost 4 bases and 2 bases respectively, with 13 bases between them. Germline values: CDR1 SGHKS, CDR2 YYEKEE (reference sequence). The CDR3 has 15 residues. V usage is TRBV5-5 and J usage is TRBJ2-1, with D tentatively TRBD2 (5 bases). The specimen sequenced was memory CD4+ T cells sorted from blood. Subset reported: CD45RA-negative fraction. The clonotype originates from a woman under 40 in good health. CDR3 in amino acids: CASSGLAPTYNEQFF. CDR3 in DNA: TGTGCCAGCAGCGGGTTAGCGCCGACCTACAATGAGCAGTTCTTC.